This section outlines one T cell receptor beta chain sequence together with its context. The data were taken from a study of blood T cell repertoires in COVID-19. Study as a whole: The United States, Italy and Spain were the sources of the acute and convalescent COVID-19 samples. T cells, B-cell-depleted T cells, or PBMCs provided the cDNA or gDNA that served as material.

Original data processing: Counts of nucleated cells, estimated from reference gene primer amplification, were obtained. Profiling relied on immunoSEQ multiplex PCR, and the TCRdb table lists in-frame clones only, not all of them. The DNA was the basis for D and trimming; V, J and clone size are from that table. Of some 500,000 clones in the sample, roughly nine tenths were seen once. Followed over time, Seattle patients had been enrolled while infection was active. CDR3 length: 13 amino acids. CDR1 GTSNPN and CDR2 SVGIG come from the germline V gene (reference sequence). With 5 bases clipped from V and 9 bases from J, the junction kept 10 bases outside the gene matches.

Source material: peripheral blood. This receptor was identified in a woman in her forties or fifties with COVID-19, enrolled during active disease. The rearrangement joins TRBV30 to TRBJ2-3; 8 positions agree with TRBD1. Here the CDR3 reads CAWVDRAGETQYF. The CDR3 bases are TGTGCCTGGGTGGACAGGGCCGGTGAGACGCAGTATTTT.